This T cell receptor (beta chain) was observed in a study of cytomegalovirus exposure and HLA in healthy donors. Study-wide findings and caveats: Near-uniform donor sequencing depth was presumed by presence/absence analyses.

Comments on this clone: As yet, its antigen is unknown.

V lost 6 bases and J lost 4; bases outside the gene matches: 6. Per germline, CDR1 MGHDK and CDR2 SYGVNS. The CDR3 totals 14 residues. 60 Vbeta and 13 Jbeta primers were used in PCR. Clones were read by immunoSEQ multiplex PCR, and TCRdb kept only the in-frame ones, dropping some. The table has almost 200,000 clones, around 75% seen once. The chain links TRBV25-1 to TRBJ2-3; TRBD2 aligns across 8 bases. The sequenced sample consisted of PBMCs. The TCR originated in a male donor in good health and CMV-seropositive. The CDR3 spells CASRGLASPDTQYF. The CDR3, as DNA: TGTGCCAGCAGAGGACTAGCCTCGCCAGATACGCAGTATTTT.